This TCR beta chain was captured by sequencing in a study of OX40 agonist ivuxolimab in advanced cancers. At the level of the study: Patients in the trial were receiving intravenous ivuxolimab every 2 weeks, at doses of 0.01 to 10 mg/kg. Treatment received earlier with anti-PD-1, anti-PD-L1 or anti-CTLA-4 agents was allowed, and 40% had some.

Per germline, CDR1 MNHNS and CDR2 SASEGT. This CDR3 contains 13 residues. Overall study findings and caveats: At 0.1 to 3.0 mg/kg, CD4+ and CD8+ blood T cells expanded clonally by week 6. The investigators did not determine what antigen specificity the expanded peripheral T cells had.

This clone is a singleton in its sample. Its cognate antigen is unknown. The junction does not match germline at one end; this may be a read error. Different DNA sequences within this sample yield the same CDR3. Profiled with immunoSEQ multiplex PCR; TCRdb holds only in-frame clones, not every one. This table holds about 68,000 clones, approximately 90% found once. The chain uses TRBV6-1 and TRBJ1-5; D not certain. This receptor was obtained from an adult with an advanced solid tumor such as melanoma, head and neck, liver or kidney cancer. Sequenced material: CD4+ or CD8+ T cells sorted from blood, taken in a trial of the OX40 agonist ivuxolimab. CDR3 protein: CASSDGVVQPQHF. In DNA form, the CDR3 reads TGTGCCAGCAGTGATGGGGTCGTTCAGCCCCAACATTTT.